The TCR beta chain described here comes from a study of cytomegalovirus exposure and HLA in healthy donors. Study-level points and caveats: The study designated 150 or so TCR beta chains cytomegalovirus-associated.

This clone has a count of ten or more. The antigen is not known. V dropped 5 bases and J dropped 4; count of bases not matched to a gene: 8. The CDR3 sequence is 16 residues long. Germline-derived CDR1 and CDR2 are SGHTA and FQGNSA. Produced via immunoSEQ multiplex PCR; TCRdb's table is partial and in-frame only. The sample records about 120,000 clones, over 85% being singletons. The V gene is TRBV7-2, the J gene TRBJ2-5; 12 nucleotides agree with TRBD2. The source of this sequence is a woman aged 18-29 years in good health and CMV-seronegative. Sequencing was performed on PBMCs. The CDR3 protein is CASSMQQLAGGETQYF. The CDR3 DNA follows: TGTGCCAGCAGCATGCAACAACTAGCGGGAGGAGAGACCCAGTACTTC.